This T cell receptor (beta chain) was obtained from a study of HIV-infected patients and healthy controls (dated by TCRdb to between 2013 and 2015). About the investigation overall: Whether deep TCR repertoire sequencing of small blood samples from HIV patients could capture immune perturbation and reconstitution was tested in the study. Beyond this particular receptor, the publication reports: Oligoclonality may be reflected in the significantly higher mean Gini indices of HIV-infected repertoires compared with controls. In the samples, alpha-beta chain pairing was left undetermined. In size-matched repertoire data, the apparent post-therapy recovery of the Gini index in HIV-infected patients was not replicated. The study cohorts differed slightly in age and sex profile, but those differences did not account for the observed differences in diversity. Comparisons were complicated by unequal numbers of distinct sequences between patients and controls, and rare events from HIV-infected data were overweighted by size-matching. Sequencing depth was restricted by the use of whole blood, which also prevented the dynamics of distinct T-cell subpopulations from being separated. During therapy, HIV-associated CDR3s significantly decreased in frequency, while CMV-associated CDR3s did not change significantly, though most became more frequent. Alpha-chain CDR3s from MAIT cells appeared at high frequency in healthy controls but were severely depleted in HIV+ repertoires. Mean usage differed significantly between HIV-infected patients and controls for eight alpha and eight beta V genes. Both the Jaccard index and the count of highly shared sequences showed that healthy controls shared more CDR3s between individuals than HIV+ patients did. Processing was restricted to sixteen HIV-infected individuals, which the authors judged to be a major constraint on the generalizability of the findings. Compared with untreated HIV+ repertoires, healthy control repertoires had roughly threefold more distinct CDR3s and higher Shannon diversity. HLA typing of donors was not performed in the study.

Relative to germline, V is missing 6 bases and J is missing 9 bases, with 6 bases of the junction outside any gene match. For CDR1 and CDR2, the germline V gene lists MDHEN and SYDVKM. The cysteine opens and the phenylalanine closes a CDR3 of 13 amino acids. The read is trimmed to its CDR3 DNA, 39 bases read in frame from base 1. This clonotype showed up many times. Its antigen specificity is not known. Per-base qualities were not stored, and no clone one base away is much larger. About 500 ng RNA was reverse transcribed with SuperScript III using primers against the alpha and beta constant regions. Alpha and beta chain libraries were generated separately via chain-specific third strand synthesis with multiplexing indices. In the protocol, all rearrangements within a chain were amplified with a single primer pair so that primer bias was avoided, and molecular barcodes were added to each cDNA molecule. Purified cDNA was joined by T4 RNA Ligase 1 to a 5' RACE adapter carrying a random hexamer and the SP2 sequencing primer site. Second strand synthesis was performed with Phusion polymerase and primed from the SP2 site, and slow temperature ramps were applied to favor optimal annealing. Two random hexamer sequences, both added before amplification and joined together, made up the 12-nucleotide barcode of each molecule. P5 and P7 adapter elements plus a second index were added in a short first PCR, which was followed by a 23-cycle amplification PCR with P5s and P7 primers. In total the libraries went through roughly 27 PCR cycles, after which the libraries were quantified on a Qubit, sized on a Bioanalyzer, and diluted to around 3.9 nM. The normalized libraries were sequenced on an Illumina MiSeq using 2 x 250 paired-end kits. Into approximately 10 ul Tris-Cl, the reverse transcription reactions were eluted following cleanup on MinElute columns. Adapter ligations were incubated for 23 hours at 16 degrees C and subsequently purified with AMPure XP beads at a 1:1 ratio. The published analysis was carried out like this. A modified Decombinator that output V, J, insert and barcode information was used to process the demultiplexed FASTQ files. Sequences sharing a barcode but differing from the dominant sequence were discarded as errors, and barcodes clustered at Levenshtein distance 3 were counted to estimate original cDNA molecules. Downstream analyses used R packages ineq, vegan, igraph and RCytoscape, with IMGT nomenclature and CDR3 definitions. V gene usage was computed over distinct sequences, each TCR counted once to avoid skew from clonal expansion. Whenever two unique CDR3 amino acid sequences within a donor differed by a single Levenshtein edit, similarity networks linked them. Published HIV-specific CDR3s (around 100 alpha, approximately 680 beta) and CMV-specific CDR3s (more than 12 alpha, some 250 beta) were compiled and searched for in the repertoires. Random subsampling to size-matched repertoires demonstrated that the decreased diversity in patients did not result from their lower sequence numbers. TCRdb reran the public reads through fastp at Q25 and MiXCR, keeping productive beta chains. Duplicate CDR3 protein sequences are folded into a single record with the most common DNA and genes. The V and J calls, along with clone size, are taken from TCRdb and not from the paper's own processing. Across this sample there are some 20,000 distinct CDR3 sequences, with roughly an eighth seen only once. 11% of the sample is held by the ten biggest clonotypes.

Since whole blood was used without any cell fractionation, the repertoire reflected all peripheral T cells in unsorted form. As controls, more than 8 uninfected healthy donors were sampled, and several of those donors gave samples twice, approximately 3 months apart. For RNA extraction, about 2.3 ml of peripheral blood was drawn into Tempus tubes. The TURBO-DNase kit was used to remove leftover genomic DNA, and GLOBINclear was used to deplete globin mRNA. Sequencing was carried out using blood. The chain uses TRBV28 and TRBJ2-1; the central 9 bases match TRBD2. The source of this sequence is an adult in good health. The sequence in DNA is TGTGCCAGCAGATACGGCGGGGGGGCTGAGCAGTTCTTC. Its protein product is CASRYGGGAEQFF.